One sample yielded the 17 T cell receptor beta chains listed below, sequenced in a study of blood T cells in healthy people across ages. The second PCR ran about 6 to 11 cycles with a sample-barcoded 5' primer and J-beta primers. TCRdb re-derived calls from the 5' RACE reads in MiXCR, one entry per CDR3 protein. The data show 890,000 or so distinct CDR3 sequences, around 62% seen once. Sequenced sample: blood. The receptors derive from a man aged 30 to 45 in good health.

The rearrangement uses TRBV10-3 and TRBJ2-1, with D hard to call. The germline gives CDR1 ENHRY, CDR2 SYGVKD. Deletions cut 0 bases from V and 0 bases from J, with 12 bases between. The CDR3 has 17 amino acids. In nucleotides, the CDR3 is TGTGCCATCAGTGAGTCTCTTCAGCAGAGCTCCTACAATGAGCAGTTCTTC. Amino acid sequence: CAISESLQQSSYNEQFF.

The chain couples TRBV7-2 to TRBJ2-1; no reliable D call. CDR3 length equals 13 residues. Trimming removed 1 base at V and 7 bases at J, with 8 bases between. The germline V gene encodes CDR1 SGHTA and CDR2 FQGNSA. DNA for the CDR3: TGTGCCAGCAGCTTAGGCAGTCCGAATGAGCAGTTCTTC. Protein product: CASSLGSPNEQFF.

The rearrangement joins TRBV6-2 or TRBV6-3 to TRBJ2-7, with TRBD1 matching over 7 bases. Germline loops: CDR1 MNHEY, CDR2 SVGEGT. The CDR3 is 15 residues long. The J segment lost 3 bases and the V segment lost 2 bases, leaving 7 bases of the junction unmatched. This CDR3 reads CASSYGSGTDYEQYF. CDR3 coding DNA: TGTGCCAGCAGTTACGGATCGGGGACAGACTACGAGCAGTACTTC.

This clonotype has only a few counts. V usage is TRBV12-3 or TRBV12-4 and J usage is TRBJ2-1; D is perhaps TRBD1 or TRBD2 (5 bases each). The ends were cut back, 5 bases at V and 0 bases at J, with 14 bases in the middle. This CDR3 contains 16 residues. CDR3 loop: CASSTSEGSSYNEQFF. CDR3 coding DNA: TGTGCCAGCAGTACTTCCGAGGGGAGCTCCTACAATGAGCAGTTCTTC.

This clonotype was detected once. V and J are TRBV20-1 and TRBJ2-3; the match to TRBD2 covers 10 bases. The V segment lost 6 bases and the J segment 5 bases; nucleotides outside the gene matches: 14. The CDR3 runs to 16 residues. Germline V gene sequence: CDR1 DFQATT, CDR2 SNEGSKA (reference sequence). The CDR3 sequence is CSARGGSGGRLDTQYF. DNA for the CDR3: TGCAGTGCCCGCGGGGGTAGCGGGGGGAGGCTAGATACGCAGTATTTT.

The chain links TRBV7-9 to TRBJ1-6; 7 bases line up with TRBD1. From germline, CDR1 is SEHNR and CDR2 FQNEAQ (reference sequence). The CDR3 sequence is 15 residues long. V lost 5 bases, J lost 7 bases, and 8 bases stayed unmatched. The CDR3 region is CASSLPGQRNSPLHF. For the CDR3, the DNA is TGTGCCAGCAGCCTCCCGGGACAGAGAAATTCACCCCTCCACTTT.

A few counts support this clonotype. The rearrangement links TRBV10-3 to TRBJ1-6; a weak D match, TRBD1 (6 bases). Germline V CDR1 and CDR2: ENHRY, SYGVKD. This CDR3 region has 14 residues. V lost 5 bases to trimming and J lost 10 bases, with 15 bases between them. The CDR3 DNA sequence: TGTGCCATCAGTCCATCAAACAGGGACTCACCCCTCCACTTT. It encodes CAISPSNRDSPLHF.

The chain couples TRBV20-1 to TRBJ1-1, with 8 bases fitting TRBD1. The length of the CDR3 is 14 residues. The V gene's germline CDR1 is DFQATT and CDR2 SNEGSKA (reference sequence). With 3 bases clipped from V and 0 bases from J, the junction kept 3 bases outside the gene matches. DNA of the CDR3: TGCAGTGCTAGTGCGACAGGGGTGAACACTGAAGCTTTCTTT. It encodes CSASATGVNTEAFF.

The chain combines TRBV7-9 with TRBJ2-7, with unresolved D. V was pared by 2 bases and J by 2 bases, with 10 bases between. The CDR3 consists of 14 residues. Germline V gives CDR1 SEHNR, CDR2 FQNEAQ (reference sequence). CDR3 amino acids: CASSLLYGTYEQYF. The CDR3 DNA sequence: TGTGCCAGCAGCTTATTATACGGTACCTACGAGCAGTACTTC.

The V gene is TRBV24-1, the J gene TRBJ1-5; 9 bases are shared with TRBD1. The CDR3 loop spans 18 amino acids. Germline lookup yields CDR1 KGHDR and CDR2 SFDVKD. Trimming removed 7 bases from V and 2 bases from J; junction bases left unmatched: 14. The CDR3 sequence is CATRPIVPGQGGNQPQHF. The CDR3 DNA sequence: TGTGCCACCAGACCCATTGTCCCGGGACAGGGAGGCAATCAGCCCCAGCATTTT.

This clonotype was counted ten times or more. V is TRBV4-3 and J is TRBJ1-2; a weak D match, TRBD1 (5 bases). V was pared by 0 bases and J by 8 bases, with 19 bases between. Germline-derived CDR1 and CDR2 are LGHNA and YSLEER. This CDR3 has 16 amino acids. The CDR3 is CASSQDWGPSGRGYTF. The CDR3 DNA sequence: TGCGCCAGCAGCCAAGATTGGGGACCCTCCGGGCGGGGCTACACCTTC.

Comments on this clonotype: At one of its ends the junction is not consistent with the germline gene, which may arise from a read error. This chain links TRBV7-2 with TRBJ2-1; TRBD2 agrees at 10 bases. Germline assignment: CDR1 SGHTA and CDR2 FQGNSA. CDR3 size: 16 residues. The DNA for the CDR3 is TGCGCCAGCATCCACCCCTGGTCCCTAGCGGGGGTGGAGCAGTTCTTC. Its protein is CASIHPWSLAGVEQFF.

This clonotype was recorded a few times. V usage is TRBV2 and J usage is TRBJ2-7, with D perhaps TRBD2 (5 bases). Germline values: CDR1 SNHLY, CDR2 FYNNEI. V lost 7 bases and J lost 3, with 7 bases in between. CDR3 size: 11 residues. CDR3: CASKRDYEQYF. For the CDR3, the DNA is TGTGCCAGCAAGAGGGACTACGAGCAGTACTTC.

The chain links TRBV9 to TRBJ2-3; TRBD2 matches 13 bases. Germline CDR1 is SGDLS and CDR2 is YYNGEE. CDR3 length equals 18 residues. The junction had 7 bases not matched to a gene; V was cut back by 3 bases and J by 0 bases. The CDR3 nucleotides are TGTGCCAGCAGCGGGGGGAGGACTAGCGGGGGAAGCACAGATACGCAGTATTTT. Residues: CASSGGRTSGGSTDTQYF.

The J gene is TRBJ1-2, the V gene TRBV21-1; the DNA was not used to check the table's D call, TRBD1. TRBV21-1 is a pseudogene locus. The CDR3 runs to 15 residues. This CDR3 reads CASSKGGDRINGYTF. The CDR3 DNA is TGTGCCAGCAGCAAAGGGGGGGACAGGATTAATGGCTACACCTTC.

The chain joins TRBV24-1 to TRBJ2-1, with a possible D match to TRBD2 (5 bases). V dropped 7 bases and J dropped 9 bases, with 21 bases sitting between them. The germline gives CDR1 KGHDR, CDR2 SFDVKD. The CDR3 is made up of 15 amino acids. The CDR3 here is CATSAAERAAGEQFF. The CDR3 DNA is TGTGCCACCAGCGCGGCGGAACGAGCGGCGGGTGAGCAGTTCTTC.

To note about this clonotype: At one of its ends the junction is not consistent with the germline gene, which may arise from a read error. The chain recombines TRBV9 with TRBJ1-1, with D unresolved. Germline CDR1 is SGDLS and CDR2 is YYNGEE. There are 14 residues in the CDR3. The CDR3 DNA is TGTGCCAGCAGCGGTCCGGGGAGCGACACTGAAGCTCTCTTT. It is translated as CASSGPGSDTEALF. The complete variable domain, with remaining parts taken from reference TRBV9 and TRBJ1-1, reads DSGVTQTPKHLITATGQRVTLRCSPRSGDLSVYWYQQSLDQGLQFLIQYYNGEERAKGNILERFSAQQFPDLHSELNLSSLELGDSALYFCASSGPGSDTEALFGQGTRLTVV.